Listed below are T cell receptor beta chains from one sample, sequenced in a study of shared clonotypes between healthy human individuals. TCRdb's copy holds only in-frame clones and misses some; the assay was immunoSEQ multiplex PCR. The sample shows about 2.4 million clones, 80% to 95% of them seen only once. Sequenced sample: naive CD4+ T cells from PBMCs. Receptors originate from a man aged 18 to 29 in good health. Some clones in this sample may be carry-over from other donors' samples. The CDR3 runs from the conserved cysteine through the conserved F or W. Fields, in order: V gene, J gene, D gene, clone size, CDR3 protein, CDR3 DNA. D genes are given only for firm matches. A clone size is listed for some rows: how often the clone was seen (once, few, many), or a class if it is expanded.

>TRBV10-1|TRBJ2-3|TRBD1|.
CASSEPDRGTDTQYF
TGCGCCAGCAGTGAGCCGGACAGGGGCACAGATACGCAGTATTTT
>TRBV5-1|TRBJ2-1|.|.
CASSIDRRNYNEQFF
TGCGCCAGCAGCATAGACAGAAGGAACTACAATGAGCAGTTCTTC
>TRBV6-5|TRBJ1-2|.|.
CASTQAGGGYGYTF
TGTGCCAGCACCCAGGCGGGGGGCGGCTATGGCTACACCTTC
>TRBV5-1|TRBJ2-5|.|.
CASSLLPSETQYF
TGCGCCAGCAGCTTGCTTCCTTCGGAGACCCAGTACTTC
>TRBV28|TRBJ2-5|.|.
CASSLRETQYF
TGTGCCAGCAGTCTCCGAGAGACCCAGTACTTC
>TRBV7-9|TRBJ2-7|.|.
CASSFVGEQYF
TGTGCCAGCAGCTTTGTAGGCGAGCAGTACTTC
>TRBV14|TRBJ2-1|TRBD1|.
CASSRDRGGRYNEQFF
TGTGCCAGCAGCCGGGACAGGGGGGGCCGCTACAATGAGCAGTTCTTC
>TRBV9|TRBJ2-1|.|.
CASSGLHSGSYNEQFF
TGTGCCAGCAGCGGATTGCACAGCGGAAGCTACAATGAGCAGTTCTTC
>TRBV30|TRBJ1-1|TRBD1|few
CAWSEGTGVMNTEAFF
TGTGCCTGGAGTGAGGGGACAGGGGTGATGAACACTGAAGCTTTCTTT
>TRBV19|TRBJ2-2|TRBD2|once
CASSMGLAGLTGELFF
TGTGCCAGTAGTATGGGACTAGCGGGTCTCACCGGGGAGCTGTTTTTT
>TRBV7-9|TRBJ2-5|.|.
CASSLEIGREETQYF
TGTGCCAGCAGCTTAGAGATTGGGCGGGAAGAGACCCAGTACTTC
>TRBV5-1|TRBJ1-1|TRBD1|.
CASSEGQPRLNTEAFF
TGCGCCAGCAGCGAGGGACAGCCGAGATTGAACACTGAAGCTTTCTTT
>TRBV4-1|TRBJ1-1|.|.
CARIRTAMNTEAFF
TGCGCCAGAATAAGGACAGCAATGAACACTGAAGCTTTCTTT
>TRBV28|TRBJ2-7|TRBD1|.
CASSSGGVIYEQYF
TGTGCCAGCAGTTCAGGGGGCGTAATCTACGAGCAGTACTTC
>TRBV18|TRBJ2-5|TRBD2|.
CASSPAGGETQYF
TGTGCCAGCTCACCTGCGGGAGGAGAGACCCAGTACTTC
>TRBV10-3|TRBJ1-2|.|once
CAISFELANGYTF
TGTGCCATCAGTTTCGAACTCGCGAATGGCTACACCTTC
>TRBV28|TRBJ2-1|TRBD2|.
CASSLRAGVGEQFF
TGTGCCAGCAGTTTACGGGCGGGAGTCGGCGAGCAGTTCTTC
>TRBV11-2|TRBJ1-2|TRBD1|.
CASSLTTGGNYGYTF
TGTGCCAGCAGCTTGACGACAGGGGGTAACTATGGCTACACCTTC
>TRBV2|TRBJ2-2|.|.
CATLGSTGELFF
TGTGCCACCCTGGGCTCCACCGGGGAGCTGTTTTTT
>TRBV2|TRBJ2-7|TRBD2|.
CASSRLAASYEQYF
TGTGCCAGCAGTAGACTAGCGGCCTCCTACGAGCAGTACTTC
>TRBV9|TRBJ2-1|TRBD1|.
CASSVARGSSNEQFF
TGTGCCAGCAGCGTAGCCAGGGGGAGTTCCAATGAGCAGTTCTTC
>TRBV15|TRBJ2-6|TRBD1|.
CATSGQDKTGANVLTF
TGTGCCACCAGCGGACAGGACAAGACTGGGGCCAACGTCCTGACTTTC
>TRBV4-2|TRBJ2-3|TRBD2|.
CATASGKSTDTQYF
TGTGCCACCGCTAGCGGGAAGTCGACAGATACGCAGTATTTT
>TRBV11-2|TRBJ1-5|.|once
CASSLAGPYSNQPQHF
TGTGCCAGCAGCTTAGCAGGACCCTATAGCAATCAGCCCCAGCATTTT